The entry below describes one T cell receptor beta chain. Its antigen is as yet unknown. Trimming removed 0 bases at V and 1 base at J, with 21 bases between. The CDR3 has 19 amino acids. Germline CDR1 reads LGHNT; CDR2 reads FRNRAP. The data derive from a study of shared clonotypes between healthy human individuals. Study observations and caveats: When naive CD4 clonotypes were compared across a few donors, around 5% were shared. Richness estimates generally favored naive over memory subsets.

Cells designated naive CD8 were CD45RO-negative and were positively selected for CCR7, with terminally differentiated effector memory CD45RA+ cells excluded. The repertoire was sequenced with immunoSEQ multiplex PCR; TCRdb's copy has only in-frame clones and lacks some. This sample carries a few million clones, just over 90% of them seen once, and the ten largest clones take 1.5% to 2%. Sequenced material: naive CD8+ T cells from PBMCs. The origin of this receptor is a man aged 18-30 years in good health. Some clones in this sample may be carry-over from other donors' samples. The chain recombines TRBV12-5 with TRBJ1-2; D call uncertain. CDR3 sequence: CASGLVPPARREDNYGYTF. The CDR3 nucleotides are TGTGCTAGTGGTTTGGTACCCCCTGCCCGGCGGGAAGATAACTATGGCTACACCTTC.